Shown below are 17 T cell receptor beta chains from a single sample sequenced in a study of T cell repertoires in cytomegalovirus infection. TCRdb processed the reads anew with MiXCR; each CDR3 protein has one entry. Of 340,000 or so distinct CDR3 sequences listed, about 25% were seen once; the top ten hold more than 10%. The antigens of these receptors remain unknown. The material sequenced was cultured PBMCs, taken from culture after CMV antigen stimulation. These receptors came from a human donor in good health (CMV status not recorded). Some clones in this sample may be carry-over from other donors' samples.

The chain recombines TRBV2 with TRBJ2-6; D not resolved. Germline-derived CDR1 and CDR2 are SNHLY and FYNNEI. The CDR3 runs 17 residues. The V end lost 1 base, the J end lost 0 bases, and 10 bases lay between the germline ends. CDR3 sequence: CASSEVPGYSGANVLTF. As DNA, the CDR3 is TGTGCCAGCAGTGAAGTACCCGGATACTCTGGGGCCAACGTCCTGACTTTC.

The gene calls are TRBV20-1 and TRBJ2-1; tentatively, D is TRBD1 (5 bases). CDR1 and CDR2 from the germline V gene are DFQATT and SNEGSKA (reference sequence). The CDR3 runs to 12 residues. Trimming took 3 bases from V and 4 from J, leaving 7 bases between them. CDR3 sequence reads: CSARRQYNEQFF. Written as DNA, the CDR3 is TGCAGTGCTAGGCGACAGTACAATGAGCAGTTCTTC.

The chain's CDR3 is CASSLTFGGRDTQYF. The CDR3 DNA follows: TGTGCCAGCAGTTTAACATTCGGCGGGAGGGATACGCAGTATTTT. The chain is built from TRBV28 and TRBJ2-3; 8 nucleotides agree with TRBD2. The CDR3 is 15 amino acids. Per the germline V gene, CDR1 is MDHEN and CDR2 is SYDVKM. The junction had 7 bases not matched to a gene; V was cut back by 2 bases and J by 6 bases.

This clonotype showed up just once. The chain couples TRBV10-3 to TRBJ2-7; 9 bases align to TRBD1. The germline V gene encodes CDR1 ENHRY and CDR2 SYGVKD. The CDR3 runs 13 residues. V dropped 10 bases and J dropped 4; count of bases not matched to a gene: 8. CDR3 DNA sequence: TGTGCCACAGGTGGTGGACAGGGGTACGAGCAGTACTTC. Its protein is CATGGGQGYEQYF.

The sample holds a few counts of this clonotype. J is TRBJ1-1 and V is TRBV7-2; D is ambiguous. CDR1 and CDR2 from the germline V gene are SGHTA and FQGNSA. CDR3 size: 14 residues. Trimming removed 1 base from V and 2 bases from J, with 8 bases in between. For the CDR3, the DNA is TGTGCCAGCAGCTTAGGGTCAGTAAACACTGAAGCTTTCTTT. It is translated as CASSLGSVNTEAFF.

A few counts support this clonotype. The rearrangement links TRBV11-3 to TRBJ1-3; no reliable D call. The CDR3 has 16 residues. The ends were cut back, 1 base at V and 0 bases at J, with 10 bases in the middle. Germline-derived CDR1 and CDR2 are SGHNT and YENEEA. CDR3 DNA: TGTGCCAGCAGCTTAGTACACGATTTCTCTGGAAACACCATATATTTT. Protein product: CASSLVHDFSGNTIYF.

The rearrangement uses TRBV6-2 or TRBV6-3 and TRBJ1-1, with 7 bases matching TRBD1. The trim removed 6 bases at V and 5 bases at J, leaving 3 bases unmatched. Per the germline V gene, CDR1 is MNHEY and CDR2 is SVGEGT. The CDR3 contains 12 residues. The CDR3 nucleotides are TGTGCCAGCAGAGAACAGGGGACTGAAGCTTTCTTT. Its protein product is CASREQGTEAFF.

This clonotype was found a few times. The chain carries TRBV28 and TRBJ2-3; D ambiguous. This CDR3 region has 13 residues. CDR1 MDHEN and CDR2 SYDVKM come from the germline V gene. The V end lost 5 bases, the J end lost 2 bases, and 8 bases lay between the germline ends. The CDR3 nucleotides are TGTGCCAGCAGTGAAATAGACACAGATACGCAGTATTTT. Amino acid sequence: CASSEIDTDTQYF.

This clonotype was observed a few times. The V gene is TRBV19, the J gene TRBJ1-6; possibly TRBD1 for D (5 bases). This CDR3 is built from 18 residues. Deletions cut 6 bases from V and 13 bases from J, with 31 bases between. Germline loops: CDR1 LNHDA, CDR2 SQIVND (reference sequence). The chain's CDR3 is CASSRDGRSIIQRGPLHF. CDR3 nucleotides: TGTGCCAGTAGCCGAGACGGACGGAGTATAATTCAGAGGGGTCCCCTCCACTTT.

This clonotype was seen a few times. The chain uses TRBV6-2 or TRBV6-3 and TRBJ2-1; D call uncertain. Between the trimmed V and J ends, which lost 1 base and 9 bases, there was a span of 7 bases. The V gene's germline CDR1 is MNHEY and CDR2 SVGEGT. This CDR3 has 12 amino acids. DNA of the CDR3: TGTGCCAGCAGTTACTTTGCGATTGAGCAGTTCTTC. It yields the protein CASSYFAIEQFF.

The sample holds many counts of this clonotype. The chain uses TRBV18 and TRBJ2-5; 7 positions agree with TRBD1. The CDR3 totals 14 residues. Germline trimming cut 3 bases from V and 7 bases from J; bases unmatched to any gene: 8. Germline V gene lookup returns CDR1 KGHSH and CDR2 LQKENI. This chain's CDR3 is CASSPVTGIATQYF. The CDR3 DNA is TGTGCCAGCTCACCGGTGACAGGGATCGCGACCCAGTACTTC.

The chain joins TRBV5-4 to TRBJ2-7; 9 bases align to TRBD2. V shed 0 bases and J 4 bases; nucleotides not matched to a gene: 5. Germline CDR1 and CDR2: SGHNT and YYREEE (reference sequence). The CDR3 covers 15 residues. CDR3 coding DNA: TGTGCCAGCAGCTTGGATAGCGGGAGATCTTACGAGCAGTACTTC. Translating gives CASSLDSGRSYEQYF.

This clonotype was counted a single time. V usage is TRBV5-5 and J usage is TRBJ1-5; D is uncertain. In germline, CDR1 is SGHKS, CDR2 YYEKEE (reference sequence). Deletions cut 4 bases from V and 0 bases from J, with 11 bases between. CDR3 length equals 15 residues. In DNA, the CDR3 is TGTGCCAGCAGCCCGCTCACATTTAGCAATCAGCCCCAGCATTTT. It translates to CASSPLTFSNQPQHF. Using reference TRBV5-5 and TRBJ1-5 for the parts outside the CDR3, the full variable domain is DAGVTQSPTHLIKTRGQQVTLRCSPISGHKSVSWYQQVLGQGPQFIFQYYEKEERGRGNFPDRFSARQFPNYSSELNVNALLLGDSALYLCASSPLTFSNQPQHFGDGTRLSIL.

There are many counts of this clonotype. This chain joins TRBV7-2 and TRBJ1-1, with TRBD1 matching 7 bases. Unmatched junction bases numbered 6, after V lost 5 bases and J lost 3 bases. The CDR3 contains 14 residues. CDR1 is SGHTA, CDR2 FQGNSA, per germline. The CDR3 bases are TGTGCCAGCAGCCCAAGACAGGGACACACTGAAGCTTTCTTT. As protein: CASSPRQGHTEAFF. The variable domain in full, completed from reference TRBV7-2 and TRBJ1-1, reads GAGVSQSPSNKVTEKGKDVELRCDPISGHTALYWYRQSLGQGLEFLIYFQGNSAPDKSGLPSDRFSAERTGGSVSTLTIQRTQQEDSAVYLCASSPRQGHTEAFFGQGTRLTVV.

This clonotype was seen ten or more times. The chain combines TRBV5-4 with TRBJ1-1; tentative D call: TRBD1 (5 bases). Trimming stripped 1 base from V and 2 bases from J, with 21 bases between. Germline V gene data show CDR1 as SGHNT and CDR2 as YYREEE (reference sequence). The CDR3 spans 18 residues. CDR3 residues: CASSLKPLRTLPNTEAFF. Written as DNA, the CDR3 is TGTGCCAGCAGCTTGAAGCCCCTCAGGACACTACCAAACACTGAAGCTTTCTTT. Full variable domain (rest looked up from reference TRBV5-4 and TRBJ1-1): ETGVTQSPTHLIKTRGQQVTLRCSSQSGHNTVSWYQQALGQGPQFIFQYYREEENGRGNFPPRFSGLQFPNYSSELNVNALELDDSALYLCASSLKPLRTLPNTEAFFGQGTRLTVV.

CDR3 in DNA: TGTGCCAGCAACCCCGCCCGGCACACTGAAGCTTTCTTT. Amino acid sequence: CASNPARHTEAFF. The chain couples TRBV7-2 to TRBJ1-1; D call uncertain. V gave up 7 bases and J gave up 3 bases, with 12 bases separating them. This CDR3 comprises 13 residues. CDR1 and CDR2 from the germline V gene are SGHTA and FQGNSA.

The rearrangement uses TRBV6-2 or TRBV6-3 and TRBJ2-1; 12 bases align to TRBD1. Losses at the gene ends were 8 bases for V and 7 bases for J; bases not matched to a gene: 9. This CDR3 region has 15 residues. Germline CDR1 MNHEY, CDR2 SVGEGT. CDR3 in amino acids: CASCFPGQGANEQFF. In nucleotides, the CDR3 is TGTGCCAGCTGCTTCCCGGGACAGGGGGCGAATGAGCAGTTCTTC.